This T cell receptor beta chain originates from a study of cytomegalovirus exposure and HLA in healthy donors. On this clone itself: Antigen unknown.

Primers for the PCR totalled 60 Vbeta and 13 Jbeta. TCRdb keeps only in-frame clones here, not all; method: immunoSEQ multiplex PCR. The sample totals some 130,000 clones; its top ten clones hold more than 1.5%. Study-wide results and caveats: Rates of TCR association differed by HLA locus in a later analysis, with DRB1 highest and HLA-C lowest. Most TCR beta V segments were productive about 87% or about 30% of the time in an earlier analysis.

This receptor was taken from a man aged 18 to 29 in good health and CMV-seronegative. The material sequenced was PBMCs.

The CDR3 nucleotides are TGTGCCAGCAGTTACGCGTCATCTAAAAACACCATATATTTT. It yields the protein CASSYASSKNTIYF. The chain couples TRBV6-5 to TRBJ1-3; D unclear. This CDR3 is 14 amino acids long. Trimming stripped 2 bases from V and 6 bases from J, with 11 bases between. CDR1 and CDR2 from the germline V gene are MNHEY and SVGAGI.